This entry lists 10 T cell receptor beta chains sequenced from one sample in a study of radiotherapy plus CTLA-4 blockade in lung cancer. Profiling relied on immunoSEQ multiplex PCR, and the TCRdb table lists in-frame clones only, not all of them. The data hold about 83,000 clones, with about 78% observed a single time. The sample consisted of peripheral blood, taken from a patient treated with radiotherapy plus ipilimumab. Every receptor here comes from a human donor with non-small cell lung cancer who had a partial response to radiotherapy plus ipilimumab. Some clones in this sample may be carry-over from other donors' samples.

Comments on this clone: In this CDR3 the conserved last residue, phenylalanine or tryptophan, is missing, so a read error is likely. This chain joins TRBV7-2 and TRBJ1-2; possibly TRBD1 for D (6 bases). CDR1 and CDR2 (germline): SGHTA, FQGNSA. The CDR3 totals 15 residues. Between the trimmed V and J ends, which lost 5 bases and 6 bases, there was a span of 19 bases. The CDR3 nucleotides read TGTGCCAGCAGCAGGTCAGGGGAGATAACGGATGGCTACACCCTC. Amino acid sequence: CASSRSGEITDGYTL.

This chain connects TRBV9 to TRBJ2-5; TRBD1 is a possible D gene (5 bases). This CDR3 is 16 amino acids long. CDR1 is SGDLS and CDR2 is YYNGEE in the germline V gene. The V gene lost 0 bases and the J gene lost 5 bases, with 17 bases spanning the gap. CDR3 amino acids: CASSVELGAIGETQYF. The CDR3 DNA is TGTGCCAGCAGCGTAGAGTTAGGGGCGATCGGGGAGACCCAGTACTTC.

The chain couples TRBV7-2 to TRBJ2-7; 11 bases align to TRBD2. V lost 5 bases to trimming and J lost 12 bases; unmatched junction nucleotides: 12. This CDR3 has 14 amino acids. In germline, CDR1 is SGHTA, CDR2 FQGNSA. The CDR3 spells CASSPSLAGGPMYF. The CDR3 nucleotides are TGTGCCAGCAGCCCTTCTTTAGCGGGAGGGCCGATGTACTTC. Full variable domain (remainder filled in from reference TRBV7-2 and TRBJ2-7): GAGVSQSPSNKVTEKGKDVELRCDPISGHTALYWYRQSLGQGLEFLIYFQGNSAPDKSGLPSDRFSAERTGGSVSTLTIQRTQQEDSAVYLCASSPSLAGGPMYFGPGTRLTVT.

The genes are TRBV27 and TRBJ2-7; D might be TRBD2 (6 bases). This CDR3 is built from 14 residues. V lost 5 bases and J lost 2, with 13 bases in between. Germline V gene sequence: CDR1 MNHEY, CDR2 SMNVEV (reference sequence). The CDR3 DNA reads TGTGCCAGCAGTGCCCCAGGCGGGGCCTACGAGCAGTACTTC. Translation: CASSAPGGAYEQYF.

This chain connects TRBV7-9 to TRBJ2-2, with 8 bases aligning to TRBD1. This CDR3 has 16 residues. CDR1 and CDR2 (germline): SEHNR, FQNEAQ (reference sequence). V shed 2 bases, J shed 4 bases, and the junction held 6 bases outside the gene matches. The DNA of the CDR3 is TGTGCCAGCAGCTTAACACGACAGGGGAGCACCGGGGAGCTGTTTTTT. It is translated as CASSLTRQGSTGELFF. Full variable domain (missing parts from reference TRBV7-9 and TRBJ2-2): DTGVSQNPRHKITKRGQNVTFRCDPISEHNRLYWYRQTLGQGPEFLTYFQNEAQLEKSRLLSDRFSAERPKGSFSTLEIQRTEQGDSAMYLCASSLTRQGSTGELFFGEGSRLTVL.

This chain uses TRBV11-2 with TRBJ2-4; 8 bases agree with TRBD2. The germline gives CDR1 SGHAT, CDR2 FQNNGV. Trimming removed 4 bases from V and 3 bases from J; junction bases left unmatched: 2. The CDR3 consists of 14 residues. CDR3 region: CASSSLADKNIQYF. In DNA, the CDR3 is TGTGCCAGCAGCTCACTAGCGGACAAAAACATTCAGTACTTC.

This clone has just one count. CDR3 residues: CASASGITETQYF. CDR3 nucleotides: TGTGCCAGCGCGAGCGGGATCACAGAGACCCAGTACTTC. V usage is TRBV9 and J usage is TRBJ2-5, with 7 bases matching TRBD2. Germline lookup yields CDR1 SGDLS and CDR2 YYNGEE. The CDR3 length is 13 residues. V trimming: 7 bases; J trimming: 4 bases; junction bases outside the gene matches: 7.

The CDR3, as DNA: TGTGCCAGTGGGCAGGGCACAGATACGCAGTATTTT. The encoded protein is CASGQGTDTQYF. V usage is TRBV9 and J usage is TRBJ2-3, with no clear D. Germline CDR1 SGDLS, CDR2 YYNGEE. With 8 bases removed from V and 1 base from J, the gap between germline ends came to 8 bases. The CDR3 sequence is 12 residues long.

The chain has TRBV2 and TRBJ2-1; D gene unclear. The germline CDR1 and CDR2 sequences are SNHLY and FYNNEI. This CDR3 comprises 14 residues. Trimming stripped 4 bases from V and 5 bases from J, with 12 bases between. The CDR3 DNA is TGTGCCAGCAGTGGTCGTGTAGCACACAATGAGCAGTTCTTC. It yields the protein CASSGRVAHNEQFF. Full variable domain (remainder filled in from reference TRBV2 and TRBJ2-1): EPEVTQTPSHQVTQMGQEVILRCVPISNHLYFYWYRQILGQKVEFLVSFYNNEISEKSEIFDDQFSVERPDGSNFTLKIRSTKLEDSAMYFCASSGRVAHNEQFFGPGTRLTVL.

Details on this clone: The DNA is left out, because the CDR3 cannot be placed on it with certainty; the CDR3 is given as TCRdb lists it. The genes are TRBV6-5 and TRBJ1-2. Germline-derived CDR1 and CDR2 are MNHEY and SVGAGI. The CDR3 sequence runs 12 residues, both termini included. This CDR3 is CASSTSGRGYTF.